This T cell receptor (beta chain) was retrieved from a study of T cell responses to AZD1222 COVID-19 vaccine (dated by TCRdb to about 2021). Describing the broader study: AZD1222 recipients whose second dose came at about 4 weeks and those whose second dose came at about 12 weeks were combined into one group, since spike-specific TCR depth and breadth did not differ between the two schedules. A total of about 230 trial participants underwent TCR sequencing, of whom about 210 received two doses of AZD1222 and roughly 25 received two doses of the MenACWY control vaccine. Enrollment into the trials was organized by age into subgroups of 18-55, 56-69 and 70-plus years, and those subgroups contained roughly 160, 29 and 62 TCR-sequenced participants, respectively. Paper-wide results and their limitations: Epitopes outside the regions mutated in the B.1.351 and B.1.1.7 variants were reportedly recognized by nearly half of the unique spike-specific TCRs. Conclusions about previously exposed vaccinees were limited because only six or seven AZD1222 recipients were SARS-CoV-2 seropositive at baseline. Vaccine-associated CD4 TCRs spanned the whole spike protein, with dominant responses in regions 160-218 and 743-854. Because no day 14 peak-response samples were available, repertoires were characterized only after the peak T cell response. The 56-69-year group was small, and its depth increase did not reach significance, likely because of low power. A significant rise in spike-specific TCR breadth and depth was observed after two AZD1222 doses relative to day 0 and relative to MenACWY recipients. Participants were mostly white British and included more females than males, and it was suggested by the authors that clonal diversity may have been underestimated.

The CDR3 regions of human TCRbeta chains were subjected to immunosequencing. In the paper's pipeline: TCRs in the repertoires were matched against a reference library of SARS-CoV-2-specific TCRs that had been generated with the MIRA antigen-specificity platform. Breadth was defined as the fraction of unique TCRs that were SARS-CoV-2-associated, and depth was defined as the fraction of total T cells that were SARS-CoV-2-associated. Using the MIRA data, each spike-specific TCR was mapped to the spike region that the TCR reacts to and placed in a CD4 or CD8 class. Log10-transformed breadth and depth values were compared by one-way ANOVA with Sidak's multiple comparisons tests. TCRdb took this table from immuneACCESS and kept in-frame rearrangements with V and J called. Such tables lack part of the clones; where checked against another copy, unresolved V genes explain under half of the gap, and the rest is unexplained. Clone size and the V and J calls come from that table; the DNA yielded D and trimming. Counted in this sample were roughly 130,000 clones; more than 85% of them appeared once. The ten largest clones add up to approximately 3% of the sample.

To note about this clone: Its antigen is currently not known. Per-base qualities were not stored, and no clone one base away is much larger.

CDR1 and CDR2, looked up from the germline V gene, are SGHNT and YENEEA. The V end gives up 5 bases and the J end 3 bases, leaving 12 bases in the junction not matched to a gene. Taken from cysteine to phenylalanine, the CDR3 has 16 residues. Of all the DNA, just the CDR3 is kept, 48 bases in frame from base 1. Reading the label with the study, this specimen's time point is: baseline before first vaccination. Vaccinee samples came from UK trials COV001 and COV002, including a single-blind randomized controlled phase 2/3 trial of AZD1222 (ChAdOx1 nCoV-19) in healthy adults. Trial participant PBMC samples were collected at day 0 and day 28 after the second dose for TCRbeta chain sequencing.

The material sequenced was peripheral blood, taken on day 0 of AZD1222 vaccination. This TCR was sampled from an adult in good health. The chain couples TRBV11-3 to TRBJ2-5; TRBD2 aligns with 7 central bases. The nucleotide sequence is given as TGTGCCAGCAGCCAAGTCACCTCGGGGGGAAAAGAGACCCAGTACTTC. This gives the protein CASSQVTSGGKETQYF.